This TCR beta chain was identified during a study of beta chain features in type 1 diabetes. cDNA synthesis used the whole RNA isolate, giving expressed TCRB sequences. Clones were read by immunoSEQ multiplex PCR, and TCRdb kept only the in-frame ones, dropping some. The sample has hundreds of thousands of clones; 15% to 19% are singletons. The germline gives CDR1 SEHNR, CDR2 FQNEAQ (reference sequence). Trimming removed 7 bases from V and 2 bases from J, with 13 bases in between. CDR3 size: 14 residues. The sequenced material came from naive CD4+ T cells from blood. The sequence was collected from a man younger than 35 in good health. The J gene is TRBJ2-3, the V gene TRBV7-9; D gene ambiguous. Written as DNA, the CDR3 is TGTGCCAGCACCCCGGGCTCCTCCACAGATACGCAGTATTTT. This codes for CASTPGSSTDTQYF.